This T cell receptor beta chain was obtained from a study of vaccination effects on CD4 cells after COVID-19. Of note for this clone: Its specificity is not known.

Expansion with viral peptide pools was applied to antigen-specific CD4+ T cells by the ViraFEST assay prior to sequencing. It was after approximately 11 days of culture that CD4+ T cells were isolated. Neither prior SARS-CoV-2 infection nor positive nucleocapsid antibodies were present in the vaccine recipients. Generated by immunoSEQ multiplex PCR, the TCRdb table keeps only in-frame clones and is missing some. Of about 37,000 clones in the sample, about 60% were seen once. Germline V gene lookup returns CDR1 SGHRS and CDR2 YFSETQ. CDR3 length: 14 amino acids. Trimming took off 7 bases at V and 0 bases at J, with 10 bases between the two ends.

The chain uses TRBV5-1 and TRBJ2-2; D uncertain. The starting material was CD4+ T cells from PBMCs cultured with HCoV-OC43 spike peptides, obtained before COVID-19 vaccination. Subset specified: HCoV-OC43 spike overlapping peptide pool stimulation. This receptor was taken from a human donor who received a COVID-19 vaccine. The CDR3 DNA follows: TGCGCCAGCGGATCAGCTACGAACACCGGGGAGCTGTTTTTT. Residues: CASGSATNTGELFF.